Below, 24 T cell receptor beta chains from the same sample are listed, as sequenced in a study of shared clonotypes between healthy human individuals. Assay: immunoSEQ multiplex PCR; the TCRdb copy retains only in-frame clones and omits some. The data show more than 550,000 clones, with around 90% seen just once and 30% to 35% held by the top ten. The sample taken for sequencing was memory CD8+ T cells from PBMCs. Subset meaning: CD45RO+ cells pooled with CCR7-negative TemRA cells. All receptors come from a man younger than 30 in good health. Some clones in this sample may be carry-over from other donors' samples.

This clone was seen just once. V gene TRBV27 combines with J gene TRBJ2-1; TRBD2 might be the D (6 bases). The germline gives CDR1 MNHEY, CDR2 SMNVEV (reference sequence). Trimming shortened V by 4 bases and J by 5 bases, and 15 bases separated the two germline ends. The CDR3 extends over 15 amino acids. DNA for the CDR3: TGTGCCAGCAGTTGGGGGACTGGGGAGAACAATGAGCAGTTCTTC. This encodes CASSWGTGENNEQFF.

The gene calls are TRBV27 and TRBJ2-7; D is perhaps TRBD1 (6 bases). The CDR3 consists of 15 residues. V was clipped by 5 bases and J by 3 bases, with 17 bases between them. Germline V CDR1 and CDR2: MNHEY, SMNVEV (reference sequence). The CDR3 loop reads CASSVVGAAFYEQYF. The CDR3 DNA sequence: TGTGCCAGCAGTGTAGTGGGGGCAGCCTTCTACGAGCAGTACTTC.

The chain couples TRBV28 to TRBJ2-7; 8 bases match TRBD2. The V and J ends lost 5 bases and 1 base, in that order; junction bases with no gene match: 10. CDR1 is MDHEN, CDR2 SYDVKM, per germline. The CDR3 is made up of 16 amino acids. The CDR3 DNA reads TGTGCCAGCAGTCCACCACTCACGGGGGGGTCCTACGAGCAGTACTTC. Translating gives CASSPPLTGGSYEQYF. Full variable domain (outside the CDR3, taken from reference TRBV28 and TRBJ2-7): DVKVTQSSRYLVKRTGEKVFLECVQDMDHENMFWYRQDPGLGLRLIYFSYDVKMKEKGDIPEGYSVSREKKERFSLILESASTNQTSMYLCASSPPLTGGSYEQYFGPGTRLTVT.

This chain uses TRBV30 with TRBJ2-7; 7 nucleotides align to TRBD1. From germline, CDR1 is GTSNPN and CDR2 SVGIG (reference sequence). The CDR3 is made up of 13 amino acids. J was trimmed by 4 bases and V by 0 bases; bases with no gene match: 3. CDR3 sequence reads: CAWSVAGGYEQYF. The CDR3, as DNA: TGTGCCTGGAGTGTAGCAGGGGGATACGAGCAGTACTTC.

This chain connects TRBV30 to TRBJ2-5; D remains ambiguous. The end of the DNA fits TRBJ2-7 better, so the J call may be wrong. The CDR3 has 12 residues. CDR1 and CDR2 from the germline V gene are GTSNPN and SVGIG (reference sequence). The CDR3 protein is CAWSVGPYEQYF. DNA for the CDR3: TGTGCCTGGAGTGTAGGTCCCTACGAGCAGTACTTC.

The CDR3 loop is CASSLREGSNQPQHF. In DNA, the CDR3 is TGCGCCAGCAGCCTCCGTGAGGGAAGCAATCAGCCCCAGCATTTT. The gene calls are TRBV4-1 and TRBJ1-5; no clear D gene. The V end was cut by 4 bases, the J end by 1 base, with 11 bases between. The CDR3 consists of 15 residues. CDR1 MGHRA and CDR2 YSYEKL come from the germline V gene.

V is TRBV7-3 and J is TRBJ2-2, with 7 positions matching TRBD2. Germline V CDR1 and CDR2: SGHTA, FQGTGA. The CDR3 covers 15 residues. Trimming cost V 0 bases and J 6 bases; bases outside gene matches: 4. The CDR3 spells CASSLTGGLSGELFF. The CDR3, as DNA: TGTGCCAGCAGCTTAACGGGAGGGCTGTCCGGGGAGCTGTTTTTT.

This clone was observed once. The rearrangement links TRBV27 to TRBJ2-3; D might be TRBD2 (6 bases). Germline V gene sequence: CDR1 MNHEY, CDR2 SMNVEV (reference sequence). The V end was cut by 3 bases, the J end by 1 base, with 11 bases between. The CDR3 extends over 15 amino acids. The CDR3 region has the DNA TGTGCCAGCAGTTTTTGGGGCGGGGGCACAGATACGCAGTATTTT. Its translation: CASSFWGGGTDTQYF.

V gene TRBV11-2 combines with J gene TRBJ2-1; tentative D call: TRBD2 (5 bases). The CDR3 is made up of 15 amino acids. The ends were cut back, 1 base at V and 2 bases at J, with 9 bases in the middle. Germline-derived CDR1 and CDR2 are SGHAT and FQNNGV. In DNA, the CDR3 is TGTGCCAGCAGCTTAGGTTGGGAGACCTACAATGAGCAGTTCTTC. Its protein product is CASSLGWETYNEQFF.

The chain joins TRBV13 to TRBJ2-7, with D uncertain. This CDR3 spans 14 amino acids. V lost 3 bases, J lost 5 bases, and 14 bases lay in between. Germline V gives CDR1 PRHDT, CDR2 FYEKMQ (reference sequence). The CDR3 sequence: CASSFFLGRDEQYF. CDR3 bases: TGTGCCAGCAGCTTTTTCTTAGGTCGGGACGAGCAGTACTTC.

The chain carries TRBV27 and TRBJ1-5; tentatively, D is TRBD1 (5 bases). This CDR3 region has 14 residues. Trimming stripped 8 bases from V and 1 base from J, with 12 bases between. Germline lookup yields CDR1 MNHEY and CDR2 SMNVEV (reference sequence). In DNA, the CDR3 is TGTGCCAGCCGACGGGGGGGAAGCAATCAGCCCCAGCATTTT. Its protein is CASRRGGSNQPQHF.

The rearrangement joins TRBV6-1 to TRBJ2-3; 8 bases align to TRBD2. V lost 0 bases and J lost 2; bases outside the gene matches: 7. Germline CDR1 and CDR2: MNHNS and SASEGT. The CDR3 contains 17 residues. The DNA of the CDR3 is TGTGCCAGCAGTGAAGCGTTGCCTAGCGGGTTCACAGATACGCAGTATTTT. Protein product: CASSEALPSGFTDTQYF.

V usage is TRBV7-8 and J usage is TRBJ1-2; 9 bases are a match to TRBD1. This CDR3 has 17 residues. CDR1 is SGHVS, CDR2 FQNEAQ, per germline. V lost 1 base, J lost 8 bases, and 14 bases stayed unmatched. This CDR3 is CASSLDVLRTGEYGYTF. The DNA for the CDR3 is TGTGCCAGCAGCTTAGACGTCCTTAGGACAGGGGAGTACGGCTACACCTTC.

The sample holds one count of this clone. The chain is built from TRBV7-2 and TRBJ1-2; 8 positions match TRBD1. V was clipped by 6 bases and J by 6 bases; unmatched bases: 18. Per the germline V gene, CDR1 is SGHTA and CDR2 is FQGNSA. This CDR3 contains 17 residues. The CDR3 bases are TGTGCCAGCAGGGACAACAGGGGGAGGGTCCCTTTAGATGGCTACACCTTC. This gives the protein CASRDNRGRVPLDGYTF. The whole variable domain, remainder taken from reference TRBV7-2 and TRBJ1-2, is GAGVSQSPSNKVTEKGKDVELRCDPISGHTALYWYRQSLGQGLEFLIYFQGNSAPDKSGLPSDRFSAERTGGSVSTLTIQRTQQEDSAVYLCASRDNRGRVPLDGYTFGSGTRLTVV.

This clone is a singleton in its sample. The chain employs TRBV11-2 and TRBJ2-3, with 9 nucleotides matching TRBD2. V lost 0 bases and J lost 1; bases outside the gene matches: 11. Germline values: CDR1 SGHAT, CDR2 FQNNGV. The CDR3 is 19 residues long. The CDR3 DNA follows: TGTGCCAGCAGCTTAGAGGGCGGGAGGGCCATCGACGGCACAGATACGCAGTATTTT. Protein sequence: CASSLEGGRAIDGTDTQYF.

This rearrangement joins TRBV6-5 to TRBJ2-7; 10 bases agree with TRBD1. After removal of 4 bases from V and 3 bases from J, the junction contained 0 bases not matched to a gene. The CDR3 extends over 13 amino acids. Germline lookup yields CDR1 MNHEY and CDR2 SVGAGI. CDR3 DNA: TGTGCCAGCAGTTGGACAGGGGGCTACGAGCAGTACTTC. This translates into CASSWTGGYEQYF.

The V gene is TRBV2, the J gene TRBJ2-1; 8 bases align to TRBD2. The V and J ends lost 1 base and 4 bases, in that order; junction bases with no gene match: 6. The CDR3 length is 16 residues. The germline V gene encodes CDR1 SNHLY and CDR2 FYNNEI. The CDR3 sequence: CASSEGRLAGYNEQFF. The CDR3 bases are TGTGCCAGCAGTGAAGGGAGGCTAGCGGGTTACAATGAGCAGTTCTTC. The full variable domain, its missing parts supplied by reference TRBV2 and TRBJ2-1, is EPEVTQTPSHQVTQMGQEVILRCVPISNHLYFYWYRQILGQKVEFLVSFYNNEISEKSEIFDDQFSVERPDGSNFTLKIRSTKLEDSAMYFCASSEGRLAGYNEQFFGPGTRLTVL.

The V call is TRBV27, the J call TRBJ1-2; D gene uncertain. Trimming pared 2 bases from V and 4 bases from J, leaving 8 bases between. CDR1 is MNHEY and CDR2 is SMNVEV in the germline V gene (reference sequence). The CDR3 runs to 13 residues. The CDR3, as DNA: TGTGCCAGCAGTTTAGGGCCTCTCTATGGCTACACCTTC. Protein product: CASSLGPLYGYTF.

This chain joins TRBV6-5 and TRBJ2-7; tentative D call: TRBD2 (6 bases). The CDR3 consists of 15 residues. Germline CDR1 reads MNHEY; CDR2 reads SVGAGI. V was clipped by 4 bases and J by 3 bases, with 16 bases between them. The CDR3 region is CASSSSRDSNYEQYF. The CDR3 DNA reads TGTGCCAGCAGTTCATCCCGGGACTCTAACTACGAGCAGTACTTC.

This clone was recorded many times. This chain connects TRBV7-9 to TRBJ2-1; maybe TRBD2 (6 bases). The V end lost 5 bases, the J end lost 10 bases, and 21 bases lay between the germline ends. Per the germline V gene, CDR1 is SEHNR and CDR2 is FQNEAQ (reference sequence). This CDR3 is 15 amino acids long. In DNA form, the CDR3 reads TGTGCCAGCAGCACCGGGACTGGCGCTTTAGGGGAGCAGTTCTTC. Translated, it gives CASSTGTGALGEQFF. Looking up the rest from reference TRBV7-9 and TRBJ2-1 gives the full variable domain: DTGVSQNPRHKITKRGQNVTFRCDPISEHNRLYWYRQTLGQGPEFLTYFQNEAQLEKSRLLSDRFSAERPKGSFSTLEIQRTEQGDSAMYLCASSTGTGALGEQFFGPGTRLTVL.

V gene TRBV4-2 combines with J gene TRBJ1-1; no firm D call. CDR1 is LGHNA and CDR2 is YNFKEQ in the germline V gene. V was shortened by 4 bases and J by 5 bases, with 11 bases between the two germline ends. The CDR3 extends over 13 amino acids. In DNA, the CDR3 is TGTGCCAGCAGCCCTTACACGGAAACTGAAGCTTTCTTT. Protein sequence: CASSPYTETEAFF.

The chain uses TRBV7-2 and TRBJ2-5; 12 positions match TRBD2. The trim removed 3 bases at V and 7 bases at J, leaving 6 bases unmatched. CDR3 length equals 15 residues. Germline V gene data show CDR1 as SGHTA and CDR2 as FQGNSA. The CDR3 coding sequence is TGTGCCAGCAGCTTGACTAGCGGGAGTGGGTGGACCCAGTACTTC. Translating it yields CASSLTSGSGWTQYF.

J is TRBJ1-3 and V is TRBV5-1, with D perhaps TRBD1 (6 bases). V lost 4 bases and J 1 base, leaving 27 bases between the germline ends. Germline V gives CDR1 SGHRS, CDR2 YFSETQ. The CDR3 extends over 20 amino acids. The CDR3 here is CASSRNGQGSREPSGNTIYF. CDR3 coding DNA: TGCGCCAGCAGCCGCAACGGGCAGGGGTCCCGAGAACCTTCTGGAAACACCATATATTTT.

V and J are TRBV2 and TRBJ2-1; maybe TRBD2 (6 bases). Between the trimmed V and J ends, which lost 1 base and 4 bases, there was a span of 17 bases. There are 17 residues in the CDR3. Germline V gives CDR1 SNHLY, CDR2 FYNNEI. The CDR3 nucleotides are TGTGCCAGCAGTGAAGTGTTTAGCGGAGGACTTTACAATGAGCAGTTCTTC. Translated, it gives CASSEVFSGGLYNEQFF.